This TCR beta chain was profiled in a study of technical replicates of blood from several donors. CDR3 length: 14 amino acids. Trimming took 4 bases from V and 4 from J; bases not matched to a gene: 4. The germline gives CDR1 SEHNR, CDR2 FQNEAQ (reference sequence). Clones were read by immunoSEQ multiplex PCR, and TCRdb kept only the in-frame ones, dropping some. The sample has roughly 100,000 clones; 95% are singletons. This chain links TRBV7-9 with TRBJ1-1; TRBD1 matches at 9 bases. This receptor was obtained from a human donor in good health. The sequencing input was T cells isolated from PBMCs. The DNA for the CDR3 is TGTGCCAGCAGCTCGAGGGACAGGGTCACTGAAGCTTTCTTT. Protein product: CASSSRDRVTEAFF.